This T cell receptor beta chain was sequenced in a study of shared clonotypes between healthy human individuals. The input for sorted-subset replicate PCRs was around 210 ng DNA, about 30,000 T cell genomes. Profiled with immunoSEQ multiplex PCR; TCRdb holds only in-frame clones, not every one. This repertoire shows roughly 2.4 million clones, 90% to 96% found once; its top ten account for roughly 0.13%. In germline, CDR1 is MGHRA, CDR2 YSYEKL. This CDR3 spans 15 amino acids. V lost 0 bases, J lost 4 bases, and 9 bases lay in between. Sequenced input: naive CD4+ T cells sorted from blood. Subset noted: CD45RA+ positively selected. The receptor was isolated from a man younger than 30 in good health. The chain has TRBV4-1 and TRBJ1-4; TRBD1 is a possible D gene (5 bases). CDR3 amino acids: CASSQEPGFNEKLFF. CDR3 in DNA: TGCGCCAGCAGCCAAGAACCAGGGTTTAATGAAAAACTGTTTTTT.